This T cell receptor (beta chain) was retrieved from a study of graft-versus-host responses after intestinal transplantation (dated by TCRdb to 2020 to 2023). The study in broad terms: The transplants that recipients received were multivisceral, liver-intestinal, or isolated intestinal. The cohort enrolled some 23 intestinal transplant recipients including one retransplant, and a few patients lacking pretransplant specimens were excluded. Every recipient was given anti-thymocyte globulin induction, then maintenance tacrolimus and steroids for approximately 3 years. After intestinal transplantation, graft-versus-host and host-versus-graft alloreactive T cell clones were followed in the graft, circulation and bone marrow using bulk TCR-beta CDR3 sequencing. To identify alloreactive clones, pre-transplant mixed lymphocyte reaction products were sequenced and compared with unstimulated pre-transplant donor and recipient T cells. Donor T cell macrochimerism was defined as a peak of at least 4% donor T cells among recipient peripheral blood mononuclear cells. Rather than being sequenced by the commercial service, samples from a few later patients were sequenced in-house on an Illumina MiSeq and processed with MiXCR. On the study overall, not on this receptor specifically: The conclusions were limited by the relatively low number and heterogeneity of the intestinal transplant patients. GvH clones were found in recipient bone marrow, and some of the GvH clones appeared earlier in ileal mucosa or blood, which is consistent with an intestinal mucosal origin. Peak levels of circulating GvH clones were associated with declines in HvG clones early after transplant. In the allografts of patients with donor T cell macrochimerism, GvH to HvG T cell clonal ratios were high.

The germline V gene gives CDR1 as MDHEN and CDR2 as SYDVKM. The CDR3 covers 15 residues, taking in both the cysteine and the phenylalanine. Here the CDR3 DNA is all that survives: 45 bases in frame from base 1. Here V drops 1 base and J drops 9 bases, and the junction holds 6 bases not matched to any gene. Receptor amplification or capture employed the immunoSEQ multiplex PCR assay. In most patients, genomic DNA was isolated using the Qiagen DNeasy Blood and Tissue Kit and sent frozen to Adaptive Biotechnologies for TCR sequencing. For most patients, genomic DNA was subjected to high-throughput TCR-beta CDR3 sequencing by Adaptive Biotechnologies. As for the authors' bioinformatics: Adaptive's ImmunoSEQ software was the source of the TCR sequencing data for 18 patients, while a few other patients were processed with MiXCR and VDJtools. To correct CD4 versus CD8 sorting errors, sequences present in both subsets at a frequency ratio below 5:1 were removed. CDR3 nucleotide sequences shared between donor and recipient were removed because the origin of such sequences could not be assigned. Alloreactive clones required at least 2-fold expansion over unstimulated cells and minimum CFSE-low frequency of 0.002% (template counts) or 0.001% (read counts). Clones were considered mappable if detected in sequenced pre-transplant spleen, lymph node, or MLR CFSE-low populations of the donor or recipient. Cumulative frequency of alloreactive clones was calculated as a percentage of all sequences weighted by copy number. The clones in this table, taken by TCRdb from immuneACCESS, are in-frame only. Not every clone is retained; where verified, under half of the shortfall comes from an unresolved V gene, and the cause of the rest is unknown. That table is the source of V, J and clone size, and D and trimming were worked out from the DNA. Within this sample are some 79,000 clones, with roughly 91% of them counted one time only. Of the sample, roughly 0.37% is held by the ten largest clones.

The time point label of this sample denotes: cells obtained before transplantation from donor or recipient. CD3+CD4+ and CD3+CD8+ populations were FACS-sorted from unstimulated pre-transplant donor and recipient cells taken from spleen or lymph nodes. This clone appeared a single time. Its antigen is currently not known. No clone much larger than this one lies a single base away; base qualities are absent. The receptor's source is a human donor who received an intestinal transplant. Rearrangement joined TRBV28 to TRBJ1-6; the central 7 bases match TRBD1. Material: unstimulated CD4+ T cells sorted from spleen or lymph node cells, obtained before intestinal transplant. In nucleotide form, the sequence is TGTGCCAGCAGTTTATTGAGACAGGGCCCTTCACCCCTCCACTTT. It specifies CASSLLRQGPSPLHF. Beyond the CDR3, the reference TRBV28 and TRBJ1-6 genes provide the residues; the full variable domain reads: DVKVTQSSRYLVKRTGEKVFLECVQDMDHENMFWYRQDPGLGLRLIYFSYDVKMKEKGDIPEGYSVSREKKERFSLILESASTNQTSMYLCASSLLRQGPSPLHFGNGTRLTVT.